This T cell receptor (beta chain) comes out of a study of T cells in women clearing cervical HPV infection. TCR beta CDR3 amplified by multiplex PCR from roughly 1,100 ng genomic DNA. TCRdb's table, derived via immunoSEQ multiplex PCR, lists solely in-frame clones and lacks some. The ten most abundant clones cover roughly 6% of a sample with under 45,000 clones. Whole-study results and caveats: Repertoire richness, not evenness, was significantly elevated in CIN3+ cases versus controls.

Turning to this clone: The antigen remains unidentified.

The sequencing sample was made of blood buffy coat. The TCR comes from a woman between 18 and 70 years old with a cervical HPV16 infection that either progressed to CIN3+ or cleared (not recorded which).

This chain's CDR3 is CASSYGRTGGDNQPQYF. The covered CDR3 bases are TGTGCCAGCAGTTACGGAAGGACAGGGGGGGATAATCAGCCG. The rearrangement joins TRBV6-2 or TRBV6-3 to TRBJ2-3; TRBD1 aligns across 10 bases. The read terminates 3 residues before the CDR3 end, so the remaining end is supplied by the germline J gene. CDR1 is MNHEY and CDR2 is SVGEGT in the germline V gene. There are 17 residues in the CDR3.